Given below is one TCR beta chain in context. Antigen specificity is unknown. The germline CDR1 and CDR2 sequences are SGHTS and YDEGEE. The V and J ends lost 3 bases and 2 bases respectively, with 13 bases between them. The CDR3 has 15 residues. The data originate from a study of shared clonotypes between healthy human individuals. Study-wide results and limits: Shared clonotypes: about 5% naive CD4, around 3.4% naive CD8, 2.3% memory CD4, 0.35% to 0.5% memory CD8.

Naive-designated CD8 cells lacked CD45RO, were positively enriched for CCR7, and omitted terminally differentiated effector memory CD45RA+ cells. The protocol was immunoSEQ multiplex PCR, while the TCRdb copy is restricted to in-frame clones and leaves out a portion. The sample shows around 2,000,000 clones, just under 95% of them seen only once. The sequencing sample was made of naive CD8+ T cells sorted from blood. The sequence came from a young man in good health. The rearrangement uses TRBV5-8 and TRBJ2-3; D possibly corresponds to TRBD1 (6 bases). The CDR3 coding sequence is TGTGCCAGCAGCTGGAACAGGGACAACACAGATACGCAGTATTTT. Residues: CASSWNRDNTDTQYF.